The 2 T cell receptor beta chains listed next were all sequenced from one sample in a study of low-dose radiotherapy and immunotherapy resistance in tumors. Both TCRalpha and TCRbeta chains were reverse transcribed with V-gene-specific primers. With a V-primer adapter and a constant-region primer, TCRs were amplified for 20 to 25 PCR cycles. TCRdb fed the reads into MiXCR, producing one record per CDR3 protein. The repertoire includes roughly 90,000 distinct CDR3 sequences, 20% to 25% of them detected once, and roughly 12% sits in the top ten. The sample's time point: after trial treatment. Treatment given: LDRT plus nivolumab, ipilimumab, low-dose cyclophosphamide and aspirin (RACIN trial). The material sequenced was PBMCs, taken after low-dose radiotherapy plus immunotherapy. Receptors were obtained from a female donor with ovarian cancer.

The chain is built from TRBV10-3 and TRBJ2-7, with 7 positions matching TRBD2. CDR1 and CDR2 (germline): ENHRY, SYGVKD. This CDR3 comprises 16 residues. Trimming at V came to 0 bases and at J to 2 bases, leaving 7 bases not matched to a gene. The CDR3 DNA is TGTGCCATCAGTGAGTCGAGGCTAGCGGAGGCCTACGAGCAGTACTTC. Translated: CAISESRLAEAYEQYF.

As for this clonotype: A far bigger clonotype differs at one base, so this is likely a read error. The rearrangement joins TRBV13 to TRBJ2-3, with TRBD2 matching over 8 bases. The V gene's germline CDR1 is PRHDT and CDR2 FYEKMQ (reference sequence). The junction had 10 bases not matched to a gene; V was cut back by 5 bases and J by 6 bases. The CDR3 has 15 amino acids. Written as DNA, the CDR3 is TGTGCCAGCAGCCCGCGGGGGGTGGCGGGGGATACGCAGTATTTT. Translating gives CASSPRGVAGDTQYF.